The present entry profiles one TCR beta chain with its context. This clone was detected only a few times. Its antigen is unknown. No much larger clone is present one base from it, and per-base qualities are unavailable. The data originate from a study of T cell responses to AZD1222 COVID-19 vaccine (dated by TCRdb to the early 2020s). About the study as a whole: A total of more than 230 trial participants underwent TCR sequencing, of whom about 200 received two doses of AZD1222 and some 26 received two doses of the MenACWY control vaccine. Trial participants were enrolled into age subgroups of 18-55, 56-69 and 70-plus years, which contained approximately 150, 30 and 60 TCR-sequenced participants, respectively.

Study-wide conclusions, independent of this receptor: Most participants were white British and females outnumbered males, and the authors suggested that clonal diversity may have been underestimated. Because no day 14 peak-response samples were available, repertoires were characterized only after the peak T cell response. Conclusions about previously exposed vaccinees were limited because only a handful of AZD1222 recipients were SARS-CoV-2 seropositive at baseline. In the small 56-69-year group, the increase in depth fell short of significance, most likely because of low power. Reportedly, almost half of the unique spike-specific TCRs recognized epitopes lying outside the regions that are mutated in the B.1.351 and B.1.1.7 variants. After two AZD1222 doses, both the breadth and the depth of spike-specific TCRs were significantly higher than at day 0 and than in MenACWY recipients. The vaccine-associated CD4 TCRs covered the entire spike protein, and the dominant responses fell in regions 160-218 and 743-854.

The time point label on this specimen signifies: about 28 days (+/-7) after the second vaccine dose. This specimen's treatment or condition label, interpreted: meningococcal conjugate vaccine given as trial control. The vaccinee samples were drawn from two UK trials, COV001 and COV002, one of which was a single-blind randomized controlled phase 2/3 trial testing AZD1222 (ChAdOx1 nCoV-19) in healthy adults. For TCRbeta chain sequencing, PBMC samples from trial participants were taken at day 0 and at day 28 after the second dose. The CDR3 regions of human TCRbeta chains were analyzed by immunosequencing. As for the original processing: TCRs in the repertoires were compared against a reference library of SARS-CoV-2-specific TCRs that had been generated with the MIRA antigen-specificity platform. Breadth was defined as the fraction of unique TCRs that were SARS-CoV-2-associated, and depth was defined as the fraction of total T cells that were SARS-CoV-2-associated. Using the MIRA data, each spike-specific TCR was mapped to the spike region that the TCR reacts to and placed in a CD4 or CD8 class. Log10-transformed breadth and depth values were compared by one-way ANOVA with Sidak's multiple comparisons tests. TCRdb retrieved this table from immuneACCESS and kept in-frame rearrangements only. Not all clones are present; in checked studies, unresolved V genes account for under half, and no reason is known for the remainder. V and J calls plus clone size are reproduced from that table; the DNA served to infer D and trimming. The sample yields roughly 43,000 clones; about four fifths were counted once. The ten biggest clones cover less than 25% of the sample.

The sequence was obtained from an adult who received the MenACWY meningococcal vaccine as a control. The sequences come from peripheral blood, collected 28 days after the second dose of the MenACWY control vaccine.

CDR3 sequence: CASSPYGERTGNTIYF. DNA sequence: TGCGCCAGCAGCCCCTATGGGGAAAGGACTGGAAACACCATATATTTT. The sequence is built from TRBV4-1 and TRBJ1-3; the D gene remains uncertain. The germline V gene yields MGHRA for CDR1 and YSYEKL for CDR2. Spanning cysteine to phenylalanine, the CDR3 consists of 16 amino acids. Of the read, only the CDR3 DNA is kept; its 48 bases are in frame from base 1. V loses 4 bases, J loses 2 bases, and the germline ends lie 15 bases apart.